One and the same sample provided the 11 T cell receptor beta chains below, sequenced in a study of T cell repertoires in aging, cancer and after chemotherapy. A mixed TRB-A/B primer pool amplified rearranged TRB by multiplex touch-down PCR. TCRdb reanalysed the multiplex PCR reads using MiXCR and keeps one entry per CDR3 protein. The table records about 1,400 distinct CDR3 sequences, less than 50% of them present only once. TCR beta rearrangements were amplified from peripheral blood genomic DNA. The sample taken for sequencing was blood. These receptors all come from a human donor with a blood cancer.

About this clonotype itself: A much bigger clone sits one base away, suggesting this may be a read error. The chain employs TRBV6-5 and TRBJ1-2, with D unclear. Trimming took 7 bases from V and 2 from J, leaving 14 bases between them. CDR3 size: 14 residues. Germline V gene lookup returns CDR1 MNHEY and CDR2 SVGAGI. CDR3 loop: CASNSGELNYGYTF. CDR3 sequence (DNA): TGTGCCAGCAATTCTGGGGAGTTGAACTATGGCTACACCTTC.

The chain links TRBV19 to TRBJ2-3, with D possibly being TRBD1 (5 bases). Trimming stripped 6 bases from V and 2 bases from J, with 9 bases between. The length of the CDR3 is 13 residues. CDR1 LNHDA and CDR2 SQIVND come from the germline V gene (reference sequence). CDR3 sequence reads: CASRGVNTDTQYF. CDR3 nucleotides: TGTGCCAGTAGAGGGGTAAACACAGATACGCAGTATTTT.

This clonotype showed up just once. At one of its ends the junction is not consistent with the germline gene, which may arise from a read error. The rearrangement joins TRBV6-5 to TRBJ1-1; D ambiguous. Germline V CDR1 and CDR2: MNHEY, SVGAGI. The length of the CDR3 is 13 residues. The CDR3 loop is CDSSLPGRLEAFF. Written as DNA, the CDR3 is TGTGACAGCAGTTTACCAGGACGGTTAGAAGCTTTCTTT.

This clonotype has more than one count but fewer than ten. The chain couples TRBV7-6 to TRBJ2-7, with a weak D call TRBD1 (5 bases). Germline V gene sequence: CDR1 SGHVS, CDR2 FNYEAQ. CDR3 length: 16 amino acids. V gave up 0 bases and J gave up 6 bases, with 18 bases separating them. Written as DNA, the CDR3 is TGTGCCAGCAGCTTAGCAGCTCTGGGGCAGGGCGTCGAGCAGTACTTC. Protein sequence: CASSLAALGQGVEQYF.

This rearrangement joins TRBV7-2 to TRBJ2-5, with TRBD1 identical over 8 bases. CDR1 is SGHTA and CDR2 is FQGNSA in the germline V gene. The CDR3 contains 13 residues. Trimming at V came to 3 bases and at J to 3 bases, leaving 0 bases not matched to a gene. CDR3 amino acids: CASSLDREETQYF. In DNA, the CDR3 is TGTGCCAGCAGCTTGGACAGGGAAGAGACCCAGTACTTC.

The table lists this clonotype with a few counts. V is TRBV7-2 and J is TRBJ2-2; 7 bases are shared with TRBD2. The CDR3 sequence is 15 residues long. Per germline, CDR1 SGHTA and CDR2 FQGNSA. V lost 5 bases to trimming and J lost 1 base; unmatched junction nucleotides: 4. CDR3 region: CASSPGLLNTGELFF. CDR3 in DNA: TGTGCCAGCAGCCCGGGACTACTGAACACCGGGGAGCTGTTTTTT.

This clonotype is deemed large. This chain joins TRBV29-1 and TRBJ2-7; 16 nucleotides agree with TRBD2. The CDR3 has 14 residues. V lost 6 bases and J lost 2; bases outside the gene matches: 1. Germline lookup yields CDR1 SQVTM and CDR2 ANQGSEA. The CDR3 DNA is TGCAGCGTAGGGACTAGCGGGGGGGCCTACGAGCAGTACTTC. Residues: CSVGTSGGAYEQYF.

A few counts support this clonotype. The rearrangement links TRBV6-5 to TRBJ1-1, with D maybe TRBD1 (6 bases). CDR3 length: 15 residues. Germline CDR1 reads MNHEY; CDR2 reads SVGAGI. Trimming cost V 2 bases and J 0 bases, with 10 bases left between them. CDR3 coding DNA: TGTGCCAGCAGTTACGCGGACAGCTTGAACACTGAAGCTTTCTTT. Translating it yields CASSYADSLNTEAFF.

This clonotype came up a few times. The rearrangement links TRBV7-2 to TRBJ2-7; possibly TRBD1 for D (6 bases). This CDR3 is 14 amino acids long. From germline, CDR1 is SGHTA and CDR2 FQGNSA. With 3 bases removed from V and 0 bases from J, the gap between germline ends came to 9 bases. DNA for the CDR3: TGTGCCAGCAGCTTTAAGGGGGACTCCTACGAGCAGTACTTC. Translation: CASSFKGDSYEQYF.

By proportion, this clonotype is large (0.1 to 1%). The rearrangement links TRBV30 to TRBJ2-1; TRBD1 might be the D (5 bases). Germline CDR1 GTSNPN, CDR2 SVGIG (reference sequence). Trimming cost V 2 bases and J 13 bases, with 12 bases left between them. The CDR3 is 11 residues long. CDR3 in amino acids: CAWSSGLEQFF. The CDR3 bases are TGTGCCTGGAGTTCAGGGTTGGAACAGTTCTTC.

The chain links TRBV6-5 to TRBJ2-5; D is possibly TRBD1 or TRBD2 (5 bases each). V lost 5 bases and J lost 4, with 17 bases in between. The CDR3 loop spans 15 amino acids. CDR1 and CDR2 (germline): MNHEY, SVGAGI. CDR3 loop: CASSHPRGVGETQYF. The CDR3 DNA reads TGTGCCAGCAGTCACCCAAGAGGGGTTGGAGAGACCCAGTACTTC.